These 7 T cell receptor beta chains share one sample of origin, sequenced in a study of beta chain features in type 1 diabetes. Investigators reverse transcribed all isolated RNA, so they sequenced expressed TCRB transcripts. Measured with immunoSEQ multiplex PCR; TCRdb has only the in-frame clones, and not every one. The table has under 450,000 clones, more than 11% seen once; the top ten hold approximately 0.038%. Sequenced material: naive CD4+ T cells from blood. Receptors originate from a man aged 30-40 years in good health.

The rearrangement uses TRBV30 and TRBJ2-3, with D possibly matching TRBD2 (5 bases). The CDR3 is 15 residues long. Trimming pared 8 bases from V and 0 bases from J, leaving 18 bases between. CDR1 and CDR2 from the germline V gene are GTSNPN and SVGIG (reference sequence). CDR3 sequence reads: CAGNPTDFSTDTQYF. The CDR3 DNA is TGTGCCGGAAACCCGACGGACTTTAGCACAGATACGCAGTATTTT.

The chain is built from TRBV9 and TRBJ2-2; D is tentatively TRBD1 or TRBD2 (6 bases each). Germline V lookup: CDR1 SGDLS, CDR2 YYNGEE. The CDR3 has 16 amino acids. Trimming stripped 4 bases from V and 0 bases from J, with 13 bases between. The DNA for the CDR3 is TGTGCCAGCAGCCCCGCGGGACACTCGAACACCGGGGAGCTGTTTTTT. Its translation is CASSPAGHSNTGELFF.

This clone was detected only a few times. This rearrangement joins TRBV6-5 to TRBJ2-3; 8 bases agree with TRBD1. The V segment lost 2 bases and the J segment 6 bases; nucleotides outside the gene matches: 7. The germline gives CDR1 MNHEY, CDR2 SVGAGI. The CDR3 contains 15 residues. CDR3: CASSYLPGGMDTQYF. CDR3 DNA sequence: TGTGCCAGCAGTTACCTCCCAGGGGGCATGGATACGCAGTATTTT.

This clone has at least ten counts. The rearrangement links TRBV2 to TRBJ2-7, with 7 bases lining up with TRBD1. The CDR3 sequence is 12 residues long. CDR1 is SNHLY and CDR2 is FYNNEI in the germline V gene. The CDR3, as DNA: TGTGCCAGCAGGGAAGACAGGGTATTTCGGTACGTC. It specifies CASREDRVFRYV.

There are a few counts of this clone. V and J are TRBV15 and TRBJ2-1; D not resolved. Germline CDR1 reads LNHNV; CDR2 reads YYDKDF (reference sequence). The CDR3 extends over 16 amino acids. V lost 1 base, J lost 4 bases, and 14 bases lay in between. In nucleotides, the CDR3 is TGTGCCACCAGCAGAGTCTATTCACACTCATACAATGAGCAGTTCTTC. Translated: CATSRVYSHSYNEQFF.

This clone has more than one count but fewer than ten. The chain has TRBV9 and TRBJ2-5; D is possibly TRBD1 (6 bases). Germline loops: CDR1 SGDLS, CDR2 YYNGEE. Trimming stripped 4 bases from V and 2 bases from J, with 12 bases between. The CDR3 covers 14 residues. The CDR3 bases are TGTGCCAGCAGCTCTGGGACAAGGCAAGAGACCCAGTACTTC. Residues: CASSSGTRQETQYF.

This chain uses TRBV19 with TRBJ2-3, with 9 bases identical to TRBD1. CDR1 and CDR2 from the germline V gene are LNHDA and SQIVND (reference sequence). V shed 10 bases and J 6 bases; nucleotides not matched to a gene: 17. The CDR3 runs to 16 residues. CDR3 protein: CATQSAGTGSADTQYF. CDR3 nucleotides: TGTGCCACCCAATCAGCCGGGACAGGGTCCGCGGATACGCAGTATTTT. Variable domain in full (rest from reference TRBV19 and TRBJ2-3): DGGITQSPKYLFRKEGQNVTLSCEQNLNHDAMYWYRQDPGQGLRLIYYSQIVNDFQKGDIAEGYSVSREKKESFPLTVTSAQKNPTAFYLCATQSAGTGSADTQYFGPGTRLTVL.